This T cell receptor beta chain came from a study of T-cell reconstitution after alpha-beta-depleted transplantation in children. General observations from the study: By one year post-transplant, T-cell counts and diversity largely arose from T cells that were newly produced. The study traced high day-60 TCRbeta diversity in some patients to surviving recipient T cells and thymic progenitors.

Per the germline V gene, CDR1 is SNHLY and CDR2 is FYNNEI. The V segment lost 6 bases and the J segment 4 bases; nucleotides outside the gene matches: 8. This CDR3 contains 14 residues. The library targeted TCRbeta and was prepared with unique molecular identifiers. MiXCR, run by TCRdb on the PCR reads, gives a single entry per CDR3 protein. The table lists about 290,000 distinct CDR3 sequences, about 7.3% of them singletons. With respect to this clonotype: Its antigen remains unidentified.

The source was peripheral blood, collected 360 days after TCRalphabeta/CD19-depleted stem cell transplant. The chain recombines TRBV2 with TRBJ2-5; 7 bases agree with TRBD1. The clonotype originates from a female patient aged 2-9 years who had a stem cell transplant for Fanconi anemia, so the T cells may come from the graft donor. The CDR3 loop is CASSAGGTGETQYF. The CDR3 region has the DNA TGTGCCAGCAGCGCAGGGGGAACGGGAGAGACCCAGTACTTC. Full variable domain (outside the CDR3, taken from reference TRBV2 and TRBJ2-5): EPEVTQTPSHQVTQMGQEVILRCVPISNHLYFYWYRQILGQKVEFLVSFYNNEISEKSEIFDDQFSVERPDGSNFTLKIRSTKLEDSAMYFCASSAGGTGETQYFGPGTRLLVL.